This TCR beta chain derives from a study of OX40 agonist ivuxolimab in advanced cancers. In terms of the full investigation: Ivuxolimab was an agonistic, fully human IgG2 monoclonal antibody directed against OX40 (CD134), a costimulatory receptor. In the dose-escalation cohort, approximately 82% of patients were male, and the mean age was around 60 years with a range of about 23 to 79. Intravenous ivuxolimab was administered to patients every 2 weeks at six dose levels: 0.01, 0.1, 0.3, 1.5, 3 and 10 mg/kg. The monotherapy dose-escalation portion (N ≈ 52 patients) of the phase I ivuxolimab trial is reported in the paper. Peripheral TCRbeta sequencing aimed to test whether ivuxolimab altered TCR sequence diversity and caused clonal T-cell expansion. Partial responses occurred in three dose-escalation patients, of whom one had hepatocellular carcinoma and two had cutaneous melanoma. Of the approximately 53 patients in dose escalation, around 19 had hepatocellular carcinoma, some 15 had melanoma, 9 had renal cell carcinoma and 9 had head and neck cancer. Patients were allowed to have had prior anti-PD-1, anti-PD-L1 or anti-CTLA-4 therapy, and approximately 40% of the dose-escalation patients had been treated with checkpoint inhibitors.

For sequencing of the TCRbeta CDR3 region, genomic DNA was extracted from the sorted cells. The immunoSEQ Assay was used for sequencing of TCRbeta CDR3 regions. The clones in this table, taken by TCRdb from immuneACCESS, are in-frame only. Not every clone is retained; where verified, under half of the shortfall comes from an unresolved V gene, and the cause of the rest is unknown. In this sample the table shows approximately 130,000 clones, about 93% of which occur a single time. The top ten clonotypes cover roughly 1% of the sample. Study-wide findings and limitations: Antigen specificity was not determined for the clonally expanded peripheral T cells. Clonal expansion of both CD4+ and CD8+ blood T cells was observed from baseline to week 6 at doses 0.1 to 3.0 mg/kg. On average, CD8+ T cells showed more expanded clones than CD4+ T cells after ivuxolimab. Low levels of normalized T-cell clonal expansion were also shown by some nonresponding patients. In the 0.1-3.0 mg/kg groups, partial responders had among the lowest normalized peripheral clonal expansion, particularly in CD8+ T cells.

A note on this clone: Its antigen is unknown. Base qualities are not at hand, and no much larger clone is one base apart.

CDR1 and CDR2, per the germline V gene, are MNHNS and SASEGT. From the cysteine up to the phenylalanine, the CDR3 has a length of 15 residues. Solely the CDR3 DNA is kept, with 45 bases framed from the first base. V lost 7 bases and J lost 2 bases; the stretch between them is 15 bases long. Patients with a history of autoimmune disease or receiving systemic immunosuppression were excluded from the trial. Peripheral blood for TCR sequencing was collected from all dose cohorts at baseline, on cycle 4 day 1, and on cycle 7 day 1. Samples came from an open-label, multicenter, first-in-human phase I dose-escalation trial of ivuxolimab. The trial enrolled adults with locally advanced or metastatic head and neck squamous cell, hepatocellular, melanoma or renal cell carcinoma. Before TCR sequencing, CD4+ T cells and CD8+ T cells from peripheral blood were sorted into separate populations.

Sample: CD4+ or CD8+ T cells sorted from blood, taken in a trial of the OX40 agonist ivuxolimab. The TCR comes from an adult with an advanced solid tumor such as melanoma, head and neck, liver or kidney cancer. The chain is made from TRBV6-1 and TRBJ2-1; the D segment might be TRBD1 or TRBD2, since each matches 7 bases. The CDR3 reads CASISQGGTYNEQFF. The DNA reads TGTGCCAGCATTAGCCAGGGGGGGACCTACAATGAGCAGTTCTTC.